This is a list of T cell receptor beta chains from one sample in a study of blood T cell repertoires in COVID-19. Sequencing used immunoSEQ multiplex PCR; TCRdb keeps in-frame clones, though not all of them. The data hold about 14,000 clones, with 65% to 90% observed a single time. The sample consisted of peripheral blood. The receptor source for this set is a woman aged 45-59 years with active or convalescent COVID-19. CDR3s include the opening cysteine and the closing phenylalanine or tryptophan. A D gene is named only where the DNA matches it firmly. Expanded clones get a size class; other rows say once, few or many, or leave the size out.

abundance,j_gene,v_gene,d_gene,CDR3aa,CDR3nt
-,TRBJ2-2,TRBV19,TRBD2,CASSSGGDGTGELFF,TGTGCCAGTAGTAGCGGGGGGGACGGCACCGGGGAGCTGTTTTTT
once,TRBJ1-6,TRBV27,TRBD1,CASKPQGVYNSPLHF,TGTGCCAGCAAGCCTCAGGGGGTATATAATTCACCCCTCCACTTT
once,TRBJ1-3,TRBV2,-,CASSVERSNTIYF,TGTGCCAGCAGTGTCGAGAGGTCGAACACCATATATTTT
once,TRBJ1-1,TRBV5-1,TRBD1,CASSRGDTEAFF,TGCGCCAGCTCCAGGGGGGACACTGAAGCTTTCTTT
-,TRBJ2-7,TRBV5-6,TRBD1,CASRRTGEAYEQYF,TGTGCCAGCAGGCGGACAGGGGAGGCCTACGAGCAGTACTTC
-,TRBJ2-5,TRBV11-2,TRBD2,CASSLVLAGTPIQETQYF,TGTGCCAGCAGCTTAGTACTAGCGGGAACCCCGATCCAAGAGACCCAGTACTTC
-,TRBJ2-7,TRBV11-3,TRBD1,CASSLTSGTGYYEQYF,TGTGCCAGCAGCTTAACTAGTGGGACAGGGTATTACGAGCAGTACTTC
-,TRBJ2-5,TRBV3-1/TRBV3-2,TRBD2,CASSPIDRGLEGETQYF,TGTGCCAGCAGCCCCATTGACCGAGGACTAGAGGGAGAGACCCAGTACTTC
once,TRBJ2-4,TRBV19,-,CASRDSLAKNIQYF,TGTGCCAGCCGGGACTCACTAGCCAAAAACATTCAGTACTTC
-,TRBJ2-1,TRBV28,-,CASSLSLLLYNEQFF,TGTGCCAGCAGTTTATCCCTACTCCTATACAATGAGCAGTTCTTC
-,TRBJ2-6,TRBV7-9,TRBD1,CASSLRGQDSGANVLTF,TGTGCCAGCAGCTTAAGGGGACAGGACTCTGGGGCCAACGTCCTGACTTTC
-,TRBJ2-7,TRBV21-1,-,CASSFRDKIYEQYF,TGTGCCAGCAGCTTCCGGGACAAGATCTACGAGCAGTACTTC
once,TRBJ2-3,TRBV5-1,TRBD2,CASYSPTFRLAGGPAADTQYF,TGCGCCAGCTATTCTCCTACCTTTCGACTAGCGGGGGGGCCAGCGGCAGATACGCAGTATTTT
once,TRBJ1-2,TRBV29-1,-,CSVRLPGRYYGYTF,TGCAGCGTTCGCTTACCAGGGCGGTACTATGGCTACACCTTC
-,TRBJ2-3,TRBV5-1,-,CASSLDAVIRTDTQYF,TGCGCCAGCAGCTTGGACGCGGTCATTCGCACAGATACGCAGTATTTT
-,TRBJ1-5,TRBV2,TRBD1,CASAGTGNQPQHF,TGTGCCAGCGCCGGGACAGGGAATCAGCCCCAGCATTTT
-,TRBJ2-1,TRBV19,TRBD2,CASSDGAGNEQFF,TGTGCCAGTAGTGACGGAGCGGGGAATGAGCAGTTCTTC
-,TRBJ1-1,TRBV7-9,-,CASSLVPDRNTEAFF,TGTGCCAGCAGCTTAGTTCCGGACAGAAACACTGAAGCTTTCTTT
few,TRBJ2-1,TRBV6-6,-,CASSYPGVNEQFF,TGTGCCAGCAGTTACCCGGGGGTCAATGAGCAGTTCTTC
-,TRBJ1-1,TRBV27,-,CASSLLGRGDPEAFF,TGTGCCAGCAGTTTATTGGGCAGGGGAGACCCTGAAGCTTTCTTT
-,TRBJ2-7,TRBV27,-,CASAPGSAYEQYF,TGTGCCAGCGCCCCGGGAAGTGCCTACGAGCAGTACTTC
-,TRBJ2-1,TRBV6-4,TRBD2,CASSVSPSGGYNEQFF,TGTGCCAGCAGTGTCTCCCCTAGCGGGGGTTACAATGAGCAGTTCTTC
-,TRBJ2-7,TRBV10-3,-,CAISESGETGRHEQYF,TGTGCCATCAGTGAGTCAGGGGAGACAGGGAGGCACGAGCAGTACTTT
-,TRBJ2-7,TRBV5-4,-,CASSLGVRARVPSYEQYF,-
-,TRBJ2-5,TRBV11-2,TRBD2,CASSFGPRLADQETQYF,TGTGCCAGCAGCTTTGGTCCTAGGCTAGCGGACCAAGAGACCCAGTACTTC